The 11 T cell receptor beta chains below come from one sample, sequenced in a study of metastatic and nonmetastatic thyroid tumors (dated by TCRdb to the early 2020s). The library was generated by PCR. The sequencer was an Illumina HiSeq 4000. TCRdb's own reprocessing of the public reads used fastp at Q25 and MiXCR and kept productive beta chains. This sample comprises about 69,000 clones, 14% of them detected only once. More than 6.5% of the sample is taken by the ten largest. No treatment had been received by any patient before thyroid surgery. Input material: blood. These receptors came from a male donor with papillary thyroid cancer or a benign thyroid nodule (not recorded which). Some clones in this sample may be carry-over from other donors' samples.

As concerns this clone: Possible read error: a much larger clone is one base away. The CDR3 does not close with the conserved phenylalanine or tryptophan, likely indicating a read error. The V and J genes are TRBV12-3 or TRBV12-4 and TRBJ2-2, with 9 bases identical to TRBD1. V lost 8 bases to trimming and J lost 6 bases; unmatched junction nucleotides: 4. There are 13 residues in the CDR3. CDR3 DNA: TGTGCCAGCGCCCGGACAGGGGCCGGGGAGCTGTTTTCT. Translating it yields CASARTGAGELFS.

The genes are TRBV13 and TRBJ2-7; D may correspond to TRBD1 or TRBD2 (5 bases each). The germline gives CDR1 PRHDT, CDR2 FYEKMQ (reference sequence). There are 14 residues in the CDR3. CDR3 protein: CASSLRSGHHEQCV. CDR3 in DNA: TGTGCCAGCAGCTTACGGTCGGGGCACCACGAGCAGTGCGTC.

In its sample, this clone was seen a few times. A read error may explain this, as a much larger clone is one base away. V usage is TRBV18 and J usage is TRBJ2-2; the D gene is possibly TRBD2 (5 bases). This CDR3 has 16 residues. In germline, CDR1 is KGHSH, CDR2 LQKENI. The CDR3 spells CASSHYRVRETGELSF. The CDR3 DNA is TGTGCCAGCTCTCACTACCGGGTGCGAGAGACCGGGGAGCTGTCTTTT. The full variable domain, its missing parts supplied by reference TRBV18 and TRBJ2-2, is NAGVMQNPRHLVRRRGQEARLRCSPMKGHSHVYWYRQLPEEGLKFMVYLQKENIIDESGMPKERFSAEFPKEGPSILRIQQVVRGDSAAYFCASSHYRVRETGELSFGEGSRLTVL.

This clone was observed at least ten times. V usage is TRBV18 and J usage is TRBJ2-2, with 12 bases that match TRBD2. Germline assignment: CDR1 KGHSH and CDR2 LQKENI. The length of the CDR3 is 14 residues. V shed 2 bases and J 12 bases; nucleotides not matched to a gene: 4. The CDR3 reads CASSPGTSGLQLFF. CDR3 bases: TGTGCCAGCTCACCAGGGACTAGCGGGTTACAGCTGTTTTTT.

A remark on this clone: The sample carries other DNA sequences with the same CDR3. V is TRBV13 and J is TRBJ1-6, with D perhaps TRBD1 (6 bases). The germline V gene has CDR1 PRHDT and CDR2 FYEKMQ (reference sequence). This CDR3 contains 14 residues. Between the trimmed V and J ends, which lost 5 bases and 10 bases, there was a span of 15 bases. The CDR3 loop reads CASSQGQGASPLHF. The CDR3 nucleotides read TGTGCCAGCAGCCAGGGACAAGGGGCCTCACCCCTCCACTTT.

This clone was counted many times. The V and J genes are TRBV28 and TRBJ2-3, with 11 bases matching TRBD2. With 5 bases clipped from V and 3 bases from J, the junction kept 1 base outside the gene matches. Germline-derived CDR1 and CDR2 are MDHEN and SYDVKM. The CDR3 runs 14 residues. CDR3 nucleotide sequence: TGTGCCAGCAGTCCTAGCGGGAGGACAGATACGCAGTATTTT. Translation gives CASSPSGRTDTQYF.

This clone was detected only a few times. The chain employs TRBV6-5 and TRBJ2-1; D gene unclear. This CDR3 is built from 14 residues. Germline lookup yields CDR1 MNHEY and CDR2 SVGAGI. Trimming stripped 7 bases from V and 0 bases from J, with 10 bases between. This chain's CDR3 is CASTLPISYNEQFF. CDR3 DNA: TGTGCCAGCACGTTACCTATCTCCTACAATGAGCAGTTCTTC.

The chain recombines TRBV5-1 with TRBJ1-2, with 7 bases fitting TRBD1. The CDR3 is 15 amino acids. The V and J ends lost 5 bases and 0 bases, in that order; junction bases with no gene match: 7. Germline V CDR1 and CDR2: SGHRS, YFSETQ. CDR3 protein: CASRPRQGTNYGYTF. CDR3 coding DNA: TGCGCCAGCAGACCCCGACAGGGAACTAACTATGGCTACACCTTC.

This clone occurred many times. The chain is built from TRBV27 and TRBJ2-1, with D possibly called TRBD1 or TRBD2 (5 bases each). Between the trimmed V and J ends, which lost 8 bases and 10 bases, there was a span of 24 bases. CDR1 MNHEY and CDR2 SMNVEV come from the germline V gene (reference sequence). The CDR3 sequence is 15 residues long. CDR3 bases: TGTGCCAGCGCCCCCTGGGACCCCGATGTCGTAGAGCAGTTCTTC. The encoded protein is CASAPWDPDVVEQFF.

This clone was observed at least ten times. This chain uses TRBV29-1 with TRBJ2-2; D not certain. The ends were cut back, 6 bases at V and 7 bases at J, with 6 bases in the middle. Germline CDR1 is SQVTM and CDR2 is ANQGSEA. The CDR3 runs to 10 residues. The CDR3 is CSVWNGELFF. Written as DNA, the CDR3 is TGCAGCGTCTGGAACGGGGAGCTGTTTTTT.

This clone was observed many times. The chain combines TRBV28 with TRBJ1-5; the match to TRBD1 covers 8 bases. Trimming took 0 bases from V and 2 from J; bases not matched to a gene: 6. Germline CDR1 reads MDHEN; CDR2 reads SYDVKM. This CDR3 spans 17 amino acids. CDR3 residues: CASSLWGGQGRNQPQHF. For the CDR3, the DNA is TGTGCCAGCAGTTTATGGGGCGGACAGGGTCGCAATCAGCCCCAGCATTTT.